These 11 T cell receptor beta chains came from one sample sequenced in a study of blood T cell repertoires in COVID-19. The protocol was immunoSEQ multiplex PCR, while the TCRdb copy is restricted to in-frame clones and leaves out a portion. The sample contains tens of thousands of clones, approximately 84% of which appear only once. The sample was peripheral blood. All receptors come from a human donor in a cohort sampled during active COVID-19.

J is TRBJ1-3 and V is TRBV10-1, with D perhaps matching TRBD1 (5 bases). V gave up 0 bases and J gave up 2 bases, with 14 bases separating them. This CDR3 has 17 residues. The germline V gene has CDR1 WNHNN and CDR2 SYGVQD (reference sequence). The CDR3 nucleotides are TGCGCCAGCAGTGAGTCCATAGGGGCGAAAACTGGAAACACCATATATTTT. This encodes CASSESIGAKTGNTIYF.

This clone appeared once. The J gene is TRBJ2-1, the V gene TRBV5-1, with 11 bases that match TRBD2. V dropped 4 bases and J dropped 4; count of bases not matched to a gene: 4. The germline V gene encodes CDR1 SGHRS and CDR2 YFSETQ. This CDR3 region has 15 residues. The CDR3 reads CASSRLAGGYNEQFF. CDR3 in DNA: TGCGCCAGCAGCCGTCTAGCGGGGGGATACAATGAGCAGTTCTTC.

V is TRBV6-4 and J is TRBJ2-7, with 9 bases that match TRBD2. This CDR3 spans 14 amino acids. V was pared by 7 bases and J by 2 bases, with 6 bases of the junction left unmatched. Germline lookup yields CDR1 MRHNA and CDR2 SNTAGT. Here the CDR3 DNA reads TGTGCCAGCAATATGCTAGCGGGGCCCTACGAGCAGTACTTC. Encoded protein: CASNMLAGPYEQYF.

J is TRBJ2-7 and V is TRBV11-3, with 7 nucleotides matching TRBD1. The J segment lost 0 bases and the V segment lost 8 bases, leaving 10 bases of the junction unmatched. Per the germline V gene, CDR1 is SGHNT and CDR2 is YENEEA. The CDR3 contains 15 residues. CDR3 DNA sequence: TGTGCCAGCCCCCGGCAGGGGGAATTCTCCTACGAGCAGTACTTC. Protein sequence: CASPRQGEFSYEQYF.

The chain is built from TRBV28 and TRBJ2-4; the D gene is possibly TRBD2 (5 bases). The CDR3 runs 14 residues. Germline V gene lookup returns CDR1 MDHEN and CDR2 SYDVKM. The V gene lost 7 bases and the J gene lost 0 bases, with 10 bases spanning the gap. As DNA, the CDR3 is TGTGCCAGCATCTCGGGAACAGCCAAAAACATTCAGTACTTC. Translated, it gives CASISGTAKNIQYF. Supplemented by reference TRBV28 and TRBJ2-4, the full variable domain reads DVKVTQSSRYLVKRTGEKVFLECVQDMDHENMFWYRQDPGLGLRLIYFSYDVKMKEKGDIPEGYSVSREKKERFSLILESASTNQTSMYLCASISGTAKNIQYFGAGTRLSVL.

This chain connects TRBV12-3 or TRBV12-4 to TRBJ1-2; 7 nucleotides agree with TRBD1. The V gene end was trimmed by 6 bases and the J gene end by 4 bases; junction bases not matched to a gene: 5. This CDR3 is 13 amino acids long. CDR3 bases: TGTGCCAGCAGGTTACAGGGGACCTATGGCTACACCTTC. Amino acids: CASRLQGTYGYTF.

CDR3 residues: CAWSMGPPQQYF. DNA of the CDR3: TGTGCCTGGTCGATGGGCCCGCCCCAGCAGTACTTC. The rearrangement joins TRBV30 to TRBJ2-7; D uncertain. The CDR3 covers 12 residues. The germline CDR1 and CDR2 sequences are GTSNPN and SVGIG (reference sequence). The V and J ends lost 5 bases and 8 bases respectively, with 16 bases between them.

The CDR3 loop reads CASSQGVGADYGYTF. CDR3 DNA sequence: TGTGCCAGCAGCCAAGGCGTGGGGGCTGACTATGGCTACACCTTC. This chain uses TRBV3-1 (or the pseudogene TRBV3-2) with TRBJ1-2; possibly TRBD1 for D (6 bases). CDR1 and CDR2 (germline): LGHDT, YNNKEL (reference sequence). V lost 1 base and J 3 bases, leaving 12 bases between the germline ends. This CDR3 spans 15 amino acids.

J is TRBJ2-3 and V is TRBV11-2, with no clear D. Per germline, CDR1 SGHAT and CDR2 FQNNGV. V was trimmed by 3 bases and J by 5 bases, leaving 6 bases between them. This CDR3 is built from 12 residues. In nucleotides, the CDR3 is TGTGCCAGCAGCTTCAGAGGAGATACGCAGTATTTT. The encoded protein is CASSFRGDTQYF.

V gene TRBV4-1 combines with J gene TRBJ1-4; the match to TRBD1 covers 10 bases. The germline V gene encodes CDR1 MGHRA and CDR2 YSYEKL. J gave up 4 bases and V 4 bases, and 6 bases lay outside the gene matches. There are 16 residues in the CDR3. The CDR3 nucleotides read TGCGCCAGCAGCCCCCGGACAGGGGGGGTTAATGAAAAACTGTTTTTT. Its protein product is CASSPRTGGVNEKLFF.

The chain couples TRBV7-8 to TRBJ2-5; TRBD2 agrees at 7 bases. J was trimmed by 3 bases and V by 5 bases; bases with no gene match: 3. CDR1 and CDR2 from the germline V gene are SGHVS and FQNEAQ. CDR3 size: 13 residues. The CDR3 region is CASSIAGEETQYF. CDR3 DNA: TGTGCCAGCAGCATTGCGGGAGAAGAGACCCAGTACTTC.